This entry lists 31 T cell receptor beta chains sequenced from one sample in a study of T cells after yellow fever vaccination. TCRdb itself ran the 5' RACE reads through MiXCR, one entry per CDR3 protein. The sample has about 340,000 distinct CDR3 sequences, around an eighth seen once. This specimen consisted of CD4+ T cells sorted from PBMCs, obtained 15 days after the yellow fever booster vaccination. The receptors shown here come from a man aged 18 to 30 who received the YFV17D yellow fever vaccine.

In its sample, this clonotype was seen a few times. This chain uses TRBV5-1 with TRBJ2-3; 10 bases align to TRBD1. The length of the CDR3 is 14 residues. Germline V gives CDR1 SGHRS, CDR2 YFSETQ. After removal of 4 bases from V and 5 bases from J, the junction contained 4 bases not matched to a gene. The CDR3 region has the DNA TGCGCCAGCAGCGTCAGGACAGGGGGAGATACGCAGTATTTT. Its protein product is CASSVRTGGDTQYF.

The CDR3 sequence is CASSLVGTANQETQYF. The CDR3 DNA reads as TGTGCCAGCAGCTTAGTAGGGACAGCCAACCAAGAGACCCAGTACTTC. The rearrangement links TRBV7-2 to TRBJ2-5, with 7 nucleotides matching TRBD1. The trim removed 1 base at V and 0 bases at J, leaving 5 bases unmatched. The CDR3 extends over 16 amino acids. CDR1 SGHTA and CDR2 FQGNSA come from the germline V gene.

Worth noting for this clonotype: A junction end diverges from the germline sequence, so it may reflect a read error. In DNA, the CDR3 is TGCAGTGCTGGAGACCTCAGGGGGGACGATGGCTACACCTTC. It translates to CSAGDLRGDDGYTF. This rearrangement joins TRBV20-1 to TRBJ1-2; 7 bases map to TRBD1. CDR3 size: 14 residues. CDR1 and CDR2 (germline): DFQATT, SNEGSKA (reference sequence).

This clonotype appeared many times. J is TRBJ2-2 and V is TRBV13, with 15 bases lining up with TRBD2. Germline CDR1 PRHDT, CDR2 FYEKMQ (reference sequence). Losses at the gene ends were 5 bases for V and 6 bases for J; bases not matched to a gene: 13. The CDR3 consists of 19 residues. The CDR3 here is CASSPGLAGGPRMAGELFF. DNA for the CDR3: TGTGCCAGCAGCCCCGGACTAGCGGGGGGGCCCCGGATGGCCGGGGAGCTGTTTTTT.

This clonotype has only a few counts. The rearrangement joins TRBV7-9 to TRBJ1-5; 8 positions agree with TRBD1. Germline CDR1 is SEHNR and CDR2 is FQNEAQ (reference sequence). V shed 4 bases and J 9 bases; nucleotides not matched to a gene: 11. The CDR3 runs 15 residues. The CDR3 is CASSSRTGKGRPQHF. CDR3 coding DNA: TGTGCCAGCAGCTCAAGGACAGGGAAGGGTCGGCCCCAGCATTTT.

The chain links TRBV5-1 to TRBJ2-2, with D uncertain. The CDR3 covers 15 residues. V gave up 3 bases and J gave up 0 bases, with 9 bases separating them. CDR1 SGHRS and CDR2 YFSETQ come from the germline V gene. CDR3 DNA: TGCGCCAGCAGCTCCGAGAAATCGAACACCGGGGAGCTGTTTTTT. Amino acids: CASSSEKSNTGELFF.

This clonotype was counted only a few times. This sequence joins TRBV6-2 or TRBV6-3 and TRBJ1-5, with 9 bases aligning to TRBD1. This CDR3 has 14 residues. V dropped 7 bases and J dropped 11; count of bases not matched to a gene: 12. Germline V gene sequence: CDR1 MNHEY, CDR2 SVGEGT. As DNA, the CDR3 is TGTGCCAGCAATACAGGGGGCCTGAGGGGGGCCCAGCATTTT. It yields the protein CASNTGGLRGAQHF.

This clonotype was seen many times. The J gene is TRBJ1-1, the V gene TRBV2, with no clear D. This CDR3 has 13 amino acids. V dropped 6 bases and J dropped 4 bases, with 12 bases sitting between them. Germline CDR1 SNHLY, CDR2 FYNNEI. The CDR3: CASSLQAGTEAFF. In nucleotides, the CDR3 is TGTGCCAGCAGCCTTCAAGCGGGCACTGAAGCTTTCTTT.

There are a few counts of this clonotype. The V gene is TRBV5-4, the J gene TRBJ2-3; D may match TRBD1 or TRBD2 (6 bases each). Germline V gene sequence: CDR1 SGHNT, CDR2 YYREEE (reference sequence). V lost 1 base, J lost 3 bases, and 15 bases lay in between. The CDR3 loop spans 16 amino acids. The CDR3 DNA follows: TGTGCCAGCAGCTTGTCAATCGGGGGCGGAACAGATACGCAGTATTTT. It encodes CASSLSIGGGTDTQYF.

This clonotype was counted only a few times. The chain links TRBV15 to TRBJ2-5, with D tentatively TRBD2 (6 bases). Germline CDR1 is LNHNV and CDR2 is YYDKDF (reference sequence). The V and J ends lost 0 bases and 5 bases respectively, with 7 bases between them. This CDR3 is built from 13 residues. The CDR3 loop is CATSRDREETQYF. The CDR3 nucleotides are TGTGCCACCAGCAGAGATCGGGAGGAGACCCAGTACTTC.

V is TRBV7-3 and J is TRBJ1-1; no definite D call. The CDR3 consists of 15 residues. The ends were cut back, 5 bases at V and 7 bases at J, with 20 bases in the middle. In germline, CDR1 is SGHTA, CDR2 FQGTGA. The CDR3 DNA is TGTGCCAGCAGCCCGTCGGAAGCGGGGATGGGTGAAGCTTTCTTT. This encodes CASSPSEAGMGEAFF.

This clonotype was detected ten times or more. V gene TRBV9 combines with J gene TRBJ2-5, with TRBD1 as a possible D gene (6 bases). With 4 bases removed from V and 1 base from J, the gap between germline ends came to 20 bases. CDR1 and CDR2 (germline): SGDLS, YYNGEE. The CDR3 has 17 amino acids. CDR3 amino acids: CASSLPGTNQFQETQYF. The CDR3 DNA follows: TGTGCCAGCAGCTTACCCGGGACAAACCAATTCCAAGAGACCCAGTACTTC.

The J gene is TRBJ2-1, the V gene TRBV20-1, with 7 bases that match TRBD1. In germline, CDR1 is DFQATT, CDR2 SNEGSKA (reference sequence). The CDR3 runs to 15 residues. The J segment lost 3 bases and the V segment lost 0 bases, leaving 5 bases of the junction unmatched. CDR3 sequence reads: CSARDLTGYYNEQFF. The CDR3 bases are TGCAGTGCTAGAGATTTGACAGGGTACTACAATGAGCAGTTCTTC.

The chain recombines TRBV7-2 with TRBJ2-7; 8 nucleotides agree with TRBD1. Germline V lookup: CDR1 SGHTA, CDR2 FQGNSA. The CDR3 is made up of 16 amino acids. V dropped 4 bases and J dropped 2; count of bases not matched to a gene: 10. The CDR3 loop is CASSSRGTGEAYEQYF. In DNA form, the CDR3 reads TGTGCCAGCAGCTCGCGAGGGACAGGAGAGGCCTACGAGCAGTACTTC.

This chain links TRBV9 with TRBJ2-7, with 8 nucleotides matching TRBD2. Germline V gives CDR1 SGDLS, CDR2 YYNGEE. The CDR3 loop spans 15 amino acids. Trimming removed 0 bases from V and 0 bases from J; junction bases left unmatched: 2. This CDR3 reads CASSVGSGGSYEQYF. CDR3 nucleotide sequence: TGTGCCAGCAGCGTAGGAAGCGGGGGCTCCTACGAGCAGTACTTC.

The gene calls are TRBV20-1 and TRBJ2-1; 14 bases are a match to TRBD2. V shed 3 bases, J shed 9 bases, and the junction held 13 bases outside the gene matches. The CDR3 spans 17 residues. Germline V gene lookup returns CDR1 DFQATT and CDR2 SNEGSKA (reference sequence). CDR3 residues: CSARGMEGTSGGSEQFF. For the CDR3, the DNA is TGCAGTGCTAGGGGAATGGAGGGGACTAGCGGGGGTTCTGAGCAGTTCTTC.

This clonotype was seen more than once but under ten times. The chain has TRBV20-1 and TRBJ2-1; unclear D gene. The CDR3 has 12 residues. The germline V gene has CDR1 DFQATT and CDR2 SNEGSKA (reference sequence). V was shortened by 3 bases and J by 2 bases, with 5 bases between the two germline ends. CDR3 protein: CSASLAYNEQFF. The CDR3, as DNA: TGCAGTGCTAGTTTGGCCTACAATGAGCAGTTCTTC.

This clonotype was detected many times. In nucleotides, the CDR3 is TGTGCCAGCAGCTTAACCAGCGGGGGAGGTGAGCAGTTCTTC. It is translated as CASSLTSGGGEQFF. V and J are TRBV7-3 and TRBJ2-1; 8 nucleotides align to TRBD2. Losses at the gene ends were 0 bases for V and 9 bases for J; bases not matched to a gene: 4. Germline-derived CDR1 and CDR2 are SGHTA and FQGTGA. The CDR3 length is 14 residues.

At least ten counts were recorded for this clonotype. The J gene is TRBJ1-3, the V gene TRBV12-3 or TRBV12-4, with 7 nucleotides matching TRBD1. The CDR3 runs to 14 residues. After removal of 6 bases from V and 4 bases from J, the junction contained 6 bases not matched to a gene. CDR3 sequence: CASRETGSGNTIYF. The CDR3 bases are TGTGCCAGCAGGGAGACAGGGTCGGGAAACACCATATATTTT.

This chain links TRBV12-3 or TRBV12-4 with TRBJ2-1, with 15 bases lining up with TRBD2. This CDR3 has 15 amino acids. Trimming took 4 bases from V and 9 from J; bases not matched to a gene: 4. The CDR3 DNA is TGTGCCAGCAGTTCGGGACTAGCGGGGGGAGGTGAGCAGTTCTTC. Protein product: CASSSGLAGGGEQFF.

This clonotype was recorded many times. This chain's CDR3 is CASSQPDSSSYNEQFF. The CDR3 DNA sequence: TGTGCCAGCAGCCAACCGGACTCTAGCTCCTACAATGAGCAGTTCTTC. This chain links TRBV4-2 with TRBJ2-1, with TRBD2 as a possible D gene (5 bases). The CDR3 covers 16 residues. The germline V gene has CDR1 LGHNA and CDR2 YNFKEQ. The V and J ends lost 2 bases and 0 bases respectively, with 11 bases between them.

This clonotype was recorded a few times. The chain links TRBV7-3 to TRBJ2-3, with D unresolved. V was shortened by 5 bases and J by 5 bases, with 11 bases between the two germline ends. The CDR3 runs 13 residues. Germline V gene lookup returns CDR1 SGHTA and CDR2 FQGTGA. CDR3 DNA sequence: TGTGCCAGCAGCCAAACGGCTCAAGATACGCAGTATTTT. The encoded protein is CASSQTAQDTQYF.

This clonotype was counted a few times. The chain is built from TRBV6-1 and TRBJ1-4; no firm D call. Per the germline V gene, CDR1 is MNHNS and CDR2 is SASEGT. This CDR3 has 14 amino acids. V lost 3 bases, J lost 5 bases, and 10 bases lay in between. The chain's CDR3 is CASSEGQPNEKLFF. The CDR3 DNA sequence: TGTGCCAGCAGTGAGGGCCAGCCCAATGAAAAACTGTTTTTT.

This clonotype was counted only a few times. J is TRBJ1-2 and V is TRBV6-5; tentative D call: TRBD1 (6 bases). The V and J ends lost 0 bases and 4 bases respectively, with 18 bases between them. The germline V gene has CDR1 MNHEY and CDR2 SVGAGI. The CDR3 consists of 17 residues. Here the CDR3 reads CASSYSVYRVGGYGYTF. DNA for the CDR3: TGTGCCAGCAGTTACTCCGTATACAGGGTGGGTGGCTATGGCTACACCTTC.

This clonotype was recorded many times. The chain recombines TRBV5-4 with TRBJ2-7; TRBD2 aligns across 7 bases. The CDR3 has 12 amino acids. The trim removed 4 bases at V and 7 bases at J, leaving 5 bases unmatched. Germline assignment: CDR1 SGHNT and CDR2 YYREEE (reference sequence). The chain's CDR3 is CASSIDGREQYF. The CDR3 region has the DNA TGTGCCAGCAGCATCGACGGGAGGGAGCAGTACTTC.

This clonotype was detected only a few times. DNA for the CDR3: TGTGCCATCAGTGGGGTGGGAAGGAGGGCAGATACGCAGTATTTT. It encodes CAISGVGRRADTQYF. The chain joins TRBV10-3 to TRBJ2-3; a possible D gene is TRBD2 (6 bases). V was trimmed by 4 bases and J by 4 bases, leaving 15 bases between them. The CDR3 spans 15 residues. Germline V gene sequence: CDR1 ENHRY, CDR2 SYGVKD.

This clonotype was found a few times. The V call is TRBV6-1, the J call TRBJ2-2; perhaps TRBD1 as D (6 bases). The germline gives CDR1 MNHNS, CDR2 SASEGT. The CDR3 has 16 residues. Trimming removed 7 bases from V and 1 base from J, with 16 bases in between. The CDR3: CASTFAPGQNTGELFF. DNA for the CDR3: TGTGCCAGCACCTTTGCCCCGGGACAGAACACCGGGGAGCTGTTTTTT.

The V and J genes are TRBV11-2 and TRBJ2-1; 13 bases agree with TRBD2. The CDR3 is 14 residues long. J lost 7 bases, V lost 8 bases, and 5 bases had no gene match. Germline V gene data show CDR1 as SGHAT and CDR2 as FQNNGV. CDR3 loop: CASGLAGVGNEQFF. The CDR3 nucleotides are TGTGCCAGCGGACTAGCGGGGGTGGGGAATGAGCAGTTCTTC.

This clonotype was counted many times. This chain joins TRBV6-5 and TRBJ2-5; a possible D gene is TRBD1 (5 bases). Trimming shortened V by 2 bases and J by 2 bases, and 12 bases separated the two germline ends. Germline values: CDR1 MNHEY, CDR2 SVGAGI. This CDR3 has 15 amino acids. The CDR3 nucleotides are TGTGCCAGCAGTTACCACACAGGTTCTCAAGAGACCCAGTACTTC. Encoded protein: CASSYHTGSQETQYF.

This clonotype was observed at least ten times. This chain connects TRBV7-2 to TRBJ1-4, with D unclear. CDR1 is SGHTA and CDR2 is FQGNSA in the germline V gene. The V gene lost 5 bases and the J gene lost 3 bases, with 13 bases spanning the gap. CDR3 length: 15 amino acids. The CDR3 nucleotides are TGTGCCAGCAGCCTAACAGCAATACCTAATGAAAAACTGTTTTTT. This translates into CASSLTAIPNEKLFF.

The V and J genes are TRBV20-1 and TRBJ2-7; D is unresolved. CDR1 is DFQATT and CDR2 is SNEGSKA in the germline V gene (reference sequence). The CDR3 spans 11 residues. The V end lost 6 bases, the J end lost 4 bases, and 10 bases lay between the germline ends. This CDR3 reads CSATLQYEQYF. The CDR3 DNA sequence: TGCAGTGCAACACTCCAATACGAGCAGTACTTC.